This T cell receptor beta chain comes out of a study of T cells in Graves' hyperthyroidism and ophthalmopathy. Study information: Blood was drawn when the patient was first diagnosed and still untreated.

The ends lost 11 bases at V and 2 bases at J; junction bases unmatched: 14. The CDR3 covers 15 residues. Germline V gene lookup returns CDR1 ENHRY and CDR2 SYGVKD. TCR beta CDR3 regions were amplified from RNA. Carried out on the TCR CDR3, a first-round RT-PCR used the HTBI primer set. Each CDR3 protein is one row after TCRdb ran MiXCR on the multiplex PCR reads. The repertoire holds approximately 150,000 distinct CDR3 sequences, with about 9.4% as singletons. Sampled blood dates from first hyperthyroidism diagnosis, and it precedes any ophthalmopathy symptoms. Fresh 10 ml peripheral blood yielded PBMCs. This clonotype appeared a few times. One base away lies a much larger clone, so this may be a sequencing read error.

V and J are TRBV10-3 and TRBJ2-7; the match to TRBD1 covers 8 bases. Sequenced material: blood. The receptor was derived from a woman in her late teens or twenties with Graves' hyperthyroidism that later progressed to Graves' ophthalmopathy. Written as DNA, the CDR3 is TGTGCCGCCGATCCGGGACAGGAGAGCACCTACGAGCAGTACTTC. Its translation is CAADPGQESTYEQYF.